This TCR beta chain was sequenced during a study of CD8 T cells in Susac syndrome. Study in general: At the time of blood draw, patients with Susac syndrome were therapy-naive, receiving corticosteroids, or receiving intravenous immunoglobulin alone. Study-wide findings and caveats: The CD4+ T cell repertoires from Susac syndrome exhibited no clonal expansion.

RNA, at about 0.5 to 1 ug, was reverse transcribed with random hexamers. An immunoSEQ multiplex PCR amplified TCR beta CDR3 over 54 Vbeta and 13 Jbeta. TCRdb recomputed calls from the immunoSEQ multiplex PCR reads with MiXCR, one row per CDR3 protein. In the table there are about 140,000 distinct CDR3 sequences, 85% to 95% of which are singletons. In the case of this clonotype: Its antigen is not identified.

The CDR3 loop spans 15 amino acids. V shed 5 bases, J shed 7 bases, and the junction held 10 bases outside the gene matches. The germline gives CDR1 LNHNV, CDR2 YYDKDF (reference sequence). The sequencing input was CD4+ T cells from PBMCs. The gene calls are TRBV15 and TRBJ2-4, with 8 positions matching TRBD1. The receptor was derived from a human donor with Susac syndrome. CDR3: CATSGRQGLINIQYF. In DNA, the CDR3 is TGTGCCACCAGCGGACGACAGGGGCTCATTAACATTCAGTACTTC.